The clone carrying this T cell receptor beta chain appeared many times. Its antigen is not known. This sample was included in a study of Graves' ophthalmopathy and Graves' hyperthyroidism. Using RNA transcripts, the TCR beta CDR3 regions were amplified. Second-round multiplex PCR came after a first-round RT-PCR that employed HTBI primers. Each CDR3 protein gets one entry after TCRdb re-called the multiplex PCR reads with MiXCR. Seen here are about 550,000 distinct CDR3 sequences, 35% to 40% observed once, and the top ten hold about 4.1%. Hyperthyroidism patients were newly diagnosed, ill under 2 months, and aged 18 to 65 years. V dropped 0 bases and J dropped 6 bases, with 12 bases sitting between them. The CDR3 is 14 amino acids. CDR1 and CDR2 (germline): SGDLS, YYNGEE. Broader study findings: Among thyroid clonotypes expanded above 0.001 frequency, most also appeared in blood.

This clonotype was obtained from an adult man with Graves' hyperthyroidism. The V and J genes are TRBV9 and TRBJ1-2; no firm D call. The sequencing sample was made of peripheral blood or thyroid tissue (not recorded which). CDR3 in DNA: TGTGCCAGCAGCGTAGCAGAAGGCTTGGATGGCTACACCTTC. Residues: CASSVAEGLDGYTF. Drawing the rest from reference TRBV9 and TRBJ1-2, the complete variable domain is DSGVTQTPKHLITATGQRVTLRCSPRSGDLSVYWYQQSLDQGLQFLIQYYNGEERAKGNILERFSAQQFPDLHSELNLSSLELGDSALYFCASSVAEGLDGYTFGSGTRLTVV.